This T cell receptor beta chain was retrieved from a study of cytotoxic CD8 clonotypes in ibrutinib-treated CLL (dated by TCRdb to the early 2020s). Study-wide context: The cohort was composed of around twelve relapsed/refractory and roughly 16 treatment-naive patients; IGHV unmutated status was identified in about 17 patients. Responses were partial in some 24 patients and complete in 2; after median around 68 months follow-up, around 15 stayed in remission and about twelve progressed. Response samples were obtained after a median of 12 months of treatment, with a range of roughly 6 to 40 months. On average, each sample yielded approximately 250,000 productive templates and 80,000 to 95,000 productive rearrangements. Longitudinal samples were obtainable from 26 of the 86 participants in the trial. Cryopreserved peripheral blood mononuclear cells were collected before treatment, at response, and at either disease progression or sustained remission. Every sample from remission and from progressive disease was obtained while the patients were still on ibrutinib. Overall study outcomes, separate from this receptor: At ibrutinib response clonality went up, during sustained remission it held steady, and at progression it dropped back toward baseline. Public clonotypes were rare and either shrank or stayed stable during treatment, and the rise in clonality at ibrutinib response reflected expansion of private clonotypes. Lymph node repertoires were not examined, and the timing of sampling was not matched between patients in sustained remission and those whose disease progressed. Baseline clonality exceeded that of age-matched healthy donors and correlated strongly with circulating CD8+ T-cell counts.

The time point label, as the study defines it: 12 months on ibrutinib. Roughly 2.2 micrograms of genomic DNA were extracted from cryopreserved PBMCs for TCR beta library preparation. High-throughput TCR beta sequencing was performed on longitudinal blood samples from CLL patients receiving ibrutinib monotherapy. The patients took part in an open-label, single-center phase 2 trial of ibrutinib monotherapy. On this clone itself: This receptor's antigen is unknown. No base quality information exists; no much larger clone differs at one position.

The goal of deep resolution MiSeq sequencing was a depth between 1 in 1 million and 1 in 200,000 T cells, and coverage averaged 10x per clonotype. The immunoSEQ hsTCRB Kit was used to generate the TCR beta libraries. The authors' analysis ran thus. The data were analyzed with ImmunoSEQ Analyzer and ImmunoSEQ Data Assistant, and V, D and J gene assignments followed IMGT definitions. Clonality, with values ranging from 0 to 1, was calculated as one minus the normalized Shannon entropy of productive rearrangement frequencies. Only overrepresented clonotypes making up at least 0.05% of the repertoire of each patient were included in the public clonotype analysis. About a dozen repertoires from age-matched healthy donors, obtained from immuneACCESS, served as clonality controls. TCRdb retrieved this table from immuneACCESS and kept in-frame rearrangements only. Not all clones are present; in checked studies, unresolved V genes account for under half, and no reason is known for the remainder. From that table come the V and J calls and clone size; the DNA was used to work out D and trimming. Here the sample has about 140,000 clones; around 77% occur a single time. The ten largest clones take up roughly a quarter of the sample.

V loses 6 bases, J loses 4 bases, and the germline ends lie 12 bases apart. The CDR3 spans 13 residues, from the cysteine through the phenylalanine. CDR3 DNA only is kept here, 39 bases in frame from base 1. CDR1 and CDR2, looked up from the germline V gene (reference sequence), are LNHDA and SQIVND. The sequence was collected from a human donor with chronic lymphocytic leukemia. The chain was built from TRBV19 and TRBJ1-1; TRBD1 is perhaps the D gene, given 6 matching bases. Specimen: PBMCs, collected after 12 months of ibrutinib treatment. The CDR3 in this case is CASRTGSGTEAFF. In nucleotides, the sequence is TGTGCCAGTAGAACAGGGTCGGGCACTGAAGCTTTCTTT.